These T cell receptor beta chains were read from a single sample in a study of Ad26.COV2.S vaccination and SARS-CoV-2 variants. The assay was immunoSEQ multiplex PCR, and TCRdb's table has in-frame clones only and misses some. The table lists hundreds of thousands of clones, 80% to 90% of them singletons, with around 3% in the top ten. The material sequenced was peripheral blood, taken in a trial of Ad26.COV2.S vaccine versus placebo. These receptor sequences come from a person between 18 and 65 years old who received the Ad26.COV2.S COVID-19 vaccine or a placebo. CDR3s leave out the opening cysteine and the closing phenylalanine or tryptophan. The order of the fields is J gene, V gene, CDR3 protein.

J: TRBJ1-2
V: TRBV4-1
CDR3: ASSQTGRYGYT

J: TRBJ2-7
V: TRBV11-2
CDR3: ASSLGLAGSYEQY

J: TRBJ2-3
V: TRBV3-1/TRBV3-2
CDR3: ASSPGTSGRGSTDTQY

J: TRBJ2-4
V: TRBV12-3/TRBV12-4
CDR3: ASSTRENIQY

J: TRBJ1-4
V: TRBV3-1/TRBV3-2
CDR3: ASSQDLPGQPNEKLF

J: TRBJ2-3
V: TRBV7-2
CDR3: ASSPRVSGVNTDTQY

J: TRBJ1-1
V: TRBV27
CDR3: ASSLRQGAVTEAF

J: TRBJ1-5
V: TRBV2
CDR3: ASTPGEGISNQPQH

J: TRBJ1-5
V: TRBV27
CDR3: ASRMGRYSNQPQH

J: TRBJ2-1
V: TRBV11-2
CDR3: ASSSSSSYNEQF

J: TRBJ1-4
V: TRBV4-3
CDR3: ASSHSGQRARGGKLF

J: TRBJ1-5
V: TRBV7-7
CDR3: ASSSRGTYSNQPQH

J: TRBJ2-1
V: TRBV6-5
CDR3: ASSYDSWNEQF

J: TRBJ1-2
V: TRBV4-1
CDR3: ASSQVGGDRGYT

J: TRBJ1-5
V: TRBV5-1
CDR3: ASSTGTPDQPQH

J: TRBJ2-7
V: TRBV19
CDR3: ASSINDRPYEQY

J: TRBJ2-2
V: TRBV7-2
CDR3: ASSLSLQPTGELF